This is a list of T cell receptor beta chains from one sample in a study of shared clonotypes between healthy human individuals. Profiling relied on immunoSEQ multiplex PCR, and the TCRdb table lists in-frame clones only, not all of them. The table records around 2,100,000 clones, approximately 95% of them present only once. Source material: naive CD8+ T cells sorted from blood. Source of these receptors: a man between 18 and 35 years old in good health. The CDR3 runs from the conserved cysteine through the conserved F or W. The order of the fields is clone size, J gene, CDR3 length, D gene, V gene, CDR3 protein, CDR3 DNA. D genes are given only for firm matches. Size is omitted from some rows. Given values are once, few, many or a class for expanded clones.

>NA|TRBJ1-2|16|TRBD1|TRBV5-5
CASSLPGGLLNYGYTF
TGTGCCAGCAGCTTGCCAGGGGGCTTACTAAACTATGGCTACACCTTC
>NA|TRBJ2-7|14|NA|TRBV7-9
CASSPGGAPYEQYF
TGTGCCAGCAGCCCCGGGGGCGCCCCCTACGAGCAGTACTTC
>NA|TRBJ2-7|17|NA|TRBV2
CASSEERMGDLTYEQYF
TGTGCCAGCAGTGAAGAAAGGATGGGGGACCTAACCTACGAGCAGTACTTC
>NA|TRBJ1-2|13|NA|TRBV6-1
CASSEWGTYGYTF
TGTGCCAGCAGTGAGTGGGGAACCTATGGCTACACCTTC
>NA|TRBJ2-5|16|TRBD2|TRBV7-6
CASSLGGGRALETQYF
TGTGCCAGCAGCTTAGGGGGCGGGAGGGCCTTAGAGACCCAGTACTTC
>once|TRBJ2-1|16|TRBD1|TRBV5-1
CASSLAGTGKDNEQFF
TGCGCCAGCAGCTTGGCCGGGACAGGGAAGGACAATGAGCAGTTCTTC
>NA|TRBJ2-7|12|TRBD1|TRBV13
CASADRSDEQYF
TGTGCCAGCGCGGACAGGAGCGACGAGCAGTACTTC
>NA|TRBJ2-2|12|NA|TRBV4-2
CASSQLPGELFF
TGTGCCAGCAGCCAACTCCCCGGGGAGCTGTTTTTT
>NA|TRBJ2-7|14|NA|TRBV9
CASSVGGQSYEQYF
TGTGCCAGCAGCGTAGGCGGACAGAGCTACGAGCAGTACTTC
>NA|TRBJ2-3|18|TRBD2|TRBV7-9
CASSSTVILAGEGDTQYF
TGTGCCAGCAGCTCAACGGTCATACTAGCGGGAGAAGGTGATACGCAGTATTTT
>NA|TRBJ2-3|15|TRBD1|TRBV12-5
CASGVGTGSTDTQYF
TGTGCTAGTGGGGTGGGGACAGGGTCTACAGATACGCAGTATTTT
>NA|TRBJ2-5|13|NA|TRBV7-2
CASSSLGRETQYF
TGTGCCAGCAGCTCCCTCGGGCGGGAGACCCAGTACTTC
>once|TRBJ2-7|15|TRBD1|TRBV10-2
CASSHRDRDPYEQYF
TGCGCCAGCAGTCACCGGGACAGGGATCCCTACGAGCAGTACTTC
>NA|TRBJ1-2|13|NA|TRBV10-3
CAISDVGDYGYTF
TGTGCCATCAGTGACGTGGGGGACTATGGCTACACCTTC
>NA|TRBJ2-7|16|TRBD2|TRBV10-3
CAISDLKLAGGYEQYF
TGTGCCATCAGTGACTTAAAACTAGCGGGAGGCTACGAGCAGTACTTC
>NA|TRBJ2-7|15|NA|TRBV7-8
CASSLVEDGSYEQYF
TGTGCCAGCAGCTTAGTAGAGGACGGCTCCTACGAGCAGTACTTC
>NA|TRBJ2-7|14|NA|TRBV27
CASSLGVGAYEQYF
TGTGCCAGCAGTTTAGGGGTAGGAGCCTACGAGCAGTACTTC
>NA|TRBJ2-3|13|NA|TRBV9
CASSSGVVPTQYF
TGTGCCAGCAGCTCCGGGGTGGTCCCAACGCAGTATTTT
>NA|TRBJ2-1|15|TRBD2|TRBV4-1
CASSHLAGGNNEQFF
TGCGCCAGCAGCCACCTAGCGGGGGGGAACAATGAGCAGTTCTTC
>NA|TRBJ2-2|15|NA|TRBV5-6
CASSAGVGNTGELFF
TGTGCCAGCAGCGCTGGGGTTGGGAACACCGGGGAGCTGTTTTTT
>NA|TRBJ1-5|15|TRBD1|TRBV6-4
CASRDQGAQDQPQHF
TGTGCCAGCAGGGATCAGGGGGCGCAGGATCAGCCCCAGCATTTT
>NA|TRBJ2-2|14|NA|TRBV27
CASTGGLNTGELFF
TGTGCCAGCACTGGTGGGTTGAACACCGGGGAGCTGTTTTTT
>NA|TRBJ1-1|12|NA|TRBV10-3
CATWTENTEAFF
TGTGCCACCTGGACCGAAAACACTGAAGCTTTCTTT
>NA|TRBJ2-3|16|TRBD1|TRBV4-3
CASSQDGGTGTDTQYF
TGCGCCAGCAGCCAAGATGGGGGGACAGGGACAGATACGCAGTATTTT
>NA|TRBJ1-2|13|NA|TRBV28
CASSLGVNYGYTF
TGTGCCAGCAGTTTGGGGGTCAACTATGGCTACACCTTC
>NA|TRBJ1-1|15|NA|TRBV10-3
CAISEWFQENTEAFF
TGTGCCATCAGTGAGTGGTTTCAGGAGAACACTGAAGCTTTCTTT
>NA|TRBJ1-3|14|NA|TRBV25-1
CASSEIGIGNTIYF
TGTGCCAGCAGTGAGATCGGGATTGGAAACACCATATATTTT
>NA|TRBJ1-1|10|NA|TRBV30
CAWRNTEAFF
TGTGCCTGGAGGAACACTGAAGCTTTCTTT
>NA|TRBJ1-2|16|TRBD1|TRBV27
CASSFQPGTGSYGYTF
TGTGCCAGCAGTTTCCAACCCGGGACAGGTTCCTATGGCTACACCTTC
>NA|TRBJ1-1|14|NA|TRBV6-1
CASSRTGAGTEAFF
TGTGCCAGCAGTAGAACAGGAGCCGGCACTGAAGCTTTCTTT
>NA|TRBJ2-5|15|NA|TRBV29-1
CSVEDPRGPLETQYF
TGCAGCGTTGAAGATCCCAGGGGCCCTCTAGAGACCCAGTACTTC
>NA|TRBJ1-3|17|NA|TRBV2
CASSRQAVGVSGNTIYF
TGTGCCAGCAGTAGACAGGCTGTAGGCGTCTCTGGAAACACCATATATTTT
>NA|TRBJ2-7|12|NA|TRBV29-1
CSVETVPYEQYF
TGCAGCGTTGAAACCGTCCCCTACGAGCAGTACTTC
>NA|TRBJ2-5|15|TRBD2|TRBV5-4
CASSFGGSSPETQYF
TGTGCCAGCAGCTTCGGGGGGAGTAGTCCAGAGACCCAGTACTTC
>NA|TRBJ2-7|14|NA|TRBV11-2
CASSLAISSYEQYF
TGTGCCAGCAGCTTGGCAATTTCTTCATACGAGCAGTACTTC
>NA|TRBJ2-1|15|NA|TRBV2
CASRGVEYSYNEQFF
TGTGCCAGCAGGGGCGTTGAGTACTCCTACAATGAGCAGTTCTTC
>NA|TRBJ2-2|14|NA|TRBV2
CASSYLGNTGELFF
TGTGCCAGCAGCTACCTAGGGAACACCGGGGAGCTGTTTTTT
>NA|TRBJ1-1|13|NA|TRBV6-5
CASSGAWDTEAFF
TGTGCCAGCAGTGGGGCCTGGGACACTGAAGCTTTCTTT
>NA|TRBJ1-2|14|NA|TRBV28
CASSPLGTDYGYTF
TGTGCCAGCAGTCCTCTAGGGACGGACTATGGCTACACCTTC
>NA|TRBJ1-3|15|NA|TRBV2
CASKDTGLSGNTIYF
TGTGCCAGCAAGGACACCGGCCTCTCTGGAAACACCATATATTTT
>NA|TRBJ1-2|17|TRBD1|TRBV28
CASSLVLSGQGVYGYTF
TGTGCCAGCAGTCTGGTGCTTTCGGGACAGGGGGTTTATGGCTACACCTTC
>NA|TRBJ2-7|16|NA|TRBV6-1
CASSEWDGGFGYEQYF
TGTGCCAGCAGTGAATGGGACGGTGGATTTGGTTACGAGCAGTACTTC
>few|TRBJ1-2|14|NA|TRBV11-2
CASSSGTALYGYTF
TGTGCCAGCAGCTCAGGGACGGCCCTCTATGGCTACACCTTC
>NA|TRBJ2-5|14|NA|TRBV5-4
CASSPTGLEETQYF
TGTGCCAGCAGCCCTACGGGGTTAGAAGAGACCCAGTACTTC
>NA|TRBJ2-7|13|TRBD1|TRBV30
CAWSGGTAYEQYF
TGTGCCTGGAGTGGTGGGACAGCTTACGAGCAGTACTTC